These 7 T cell receptor beta chains came from one sample sequenced in a study of shared clonotypes between healthy human individuals. Cells designated naive CD8 were CD45RO-negative and were positively selected for CCR7, with terminally differentiated effector memory CD45RA+ cells excluded. Here immunoSEQ multiplex PCR was the method, and the copy in TCRdb shows in-frame clones only, minus some. This sample has about 2.1 million clones, with approximately 92% found just once. Sequenced material: naive CD8+ T cells from PBMCs. Receptor source: a man younger than 30 in good health. Some clones in this sample may be carry-over from other donors' samples.

The chain combines TRBV5-4 with TRBJ2-7; D is possibly TRBD1 (5 bases). Germline CDR1 reads SGHNT; CDR2 reads YYREEE (reference sequence). The CDR3 length is 15 residues. The germline V and J ends were trimmed by 7 bases and 5 bases, with 22 bases remaining between them. The CDR3 is CASERLEGAIHEQYF. DNA of the CDR3: TGTGCCAGCGAACGATTGGAAGGGGCGATCCACGAGCAGTACTTC.

This clone has a single count. The V and J genes are TRBV7-9 and TRBJ2-1; 9 nucleotides align to TRBD2. V was pared by 1 base and J by 5 bases, with 9 bases of the junction left unmatched. Looked up from germline, CDR1 is SEHNR and CDR2 is FQNEAQ (reference sequence). This CDR3 is built from 17 residues. Here the CDR3 DNA reads TGTGCCAGCAGCTTAGGGCTGGGACTAGCTCGGGACAATGAGCAGTTCTTC. Translation: CASSLGLGLARDNEQFF.

V is TRBV27 and J is TRBJ2-5; a possible D gene is TRBD2 (5 bases). Trimming removed 0 bases at V and 2 bases at J, with 10 bases between. This CDR3 region has 15 residues. Germline loops: CDR1 MNHEY, CDR2 SMNVEV (reference sequence). The CDR3, as DNA: TGTGCCAGCAGTTTATCGATCGGGGAGCAAGAGACCCAGTACTTC. Encoded protein: CASSLSIGEQETQYF.

The chain joins TRBV27 to TRBJ2-2, with D possibly called TRBD1 or TRBD2 (6 bases each). In germline, CDR1 is MNHEY, CDR2 SMNVEV (reference sequence). Trimming shortened V by 2 bases and J by 7 bases, and 11 bases separated the two germline ends. This CDR3 has 14 residues. The CDR3 loop reads CASSLIGGHGELFF. CDR3 DNA: TGTGCCAGCAGTTTAATCGGGGGCCACGGGGAGCTGTTTTTT.

V gene TRBV5-4 combines with J gene TRBJ2-7; 10 bases align to TRBD2. V lost 3 bases, J lost 2 bases, and 14 bases stayed unmatched. The CDR3 contains 18 residues. Germline-derived CDR1 and CDR2 are SGHNT and YYREEE (reference sequence). The CDR3 nucleotides read TGTGCCAGCAGCTCACCCGGGACTAGCGCCACCCTGCCCTACGAGCAGTACTTC. This codes for CASSSPGTSATLPYEQYF.

Remarks on this clone: The same CDR3 also results from other DNA sequences found in this sample. This rearrangement joins TRBV10-3 to TRBJ2-5; unclear D gene. Trimming removed 0 bases from V and 1 base from J, with 6 bases in between. Germline V gene sequence: CDR1 ENHRY, CDR2 SYGVKD. This CDR3 is 14 amino acids long. DNA of the CDR3: TGTGCCATCAGTGAGTCTGGCAGCCAAGAGACCCAGTACTTC. Residues: CAISESGSQETQYF.

The V and J genes are TRBV30 and TRBJ1-2; D remains ambiguous. This CDR3 region has 14 residues. In germline, CDR1 is GTSNPN, CDR2 SVGIG (reference sequence). V was cut by 2 bases and J by 5 bases, with 15 bases left in between. CDR3 region: CAWSFDSGGYGYTF. CDR3 DNA: TGTGCCTGGAGTTTCGACTCCGGCGGGTATGGCTACACCTTC.